These T cell receptor beta chains were read from a single sample in a study of T cells after yellow fever vaccination. TCRdb analysed the 5' RACE reads with MiXCR anew, one entry per CDR3 protein. The sample has about 360,000 distinct CDR3 sequences, roughly 6.1% seen once. The source material was PBMCs, sampled 5 days after the yellow fever booster vaccination. The receptors originated from a young man who received the YFV17D yellow fever vaccine. Each CDR3 is given with its conserved first and last residue. Fields, in order: V gene, clone size, D gene, J gene, CDR3 protein, CDR3 DNA. The D gene is left open where the match is weak. For some rows the clone size is stated as once, few or many, or as a class when expanded; others skip it.

V: TRBV5-1
size: many
D: .
J: TRBJ2-2
CDR3: CASSLGLPPGELFF
DNA: TGCGCCAGCAGCCTCGGACTACCCCCCGGGGAGCTGTTTTTT

V: TRBV10-1
size: .
D: TRBD2
J: TRBJ2-2
CDR3: CASSARGSGSGELFF
DNA: TGCGCCAGCAGTGCGCGCGGGAGCGGTTCCGGGGAGCTGTTTTTT

V: TRBV25-1
size: few
D: TRBD1
J: TRBJ1-5
CDR3: CARPGQGDSGNQPQHF
DNA: TGTGCCAGGCCGGGACAGGGGGATTCGGGCAATCAGCCCCAGCATTTT

V: TRBV6-5
size: many
D: .
J: TRBJ1-4
CDR3: CASSYVATNEKLFF
DNA: TGTGCCAGCAGTTACGTTGCAACTAATGAAAAACTGTTTTTT

V: TRBV7-2
size: many
D: .
J: TRBJ2-1
CDR3: CASSRDSSPNEQFF
DNA: TGTGCCAGCAGCCGAGACTCCTCGCCCAATGAGCAGTTCTTC

V: TRBV25-1
size: few
D: TRBD2
J: TRBJ2-1
CDR3: CASTSGLAGGSYNEQFF
DNA: TGTGCCAGCACATCGGGACTAGCGGGCGGCTCCTACAATGAGCAGTTCTTC

V: TRBV20-1
size: many
D: .
J: TRBJ2-1
CDR3: CSARYNPSSYNEQFF
DNA: TGCAGTGCTAGATATAACCCGAGCTCCTACAATGAGCAGTTCTTC

V: TRBV20-1
size: few
D: TRBD1
J: TRBJ2-7
CDR3: CSARDRDRVFEQYF
DNA: TGCAGTGCTAGAGATCGGGACAGGGTGTTCGAGCAGTACTTC

V: TRBV5-1
size: few
D: .
J: TRBJ2-5
CDR3: CASSLGISSILLKETQYF
DNA: TGCGCCAGCAGCTTAGGGATCTCGAGTATTCTGCTCAAAGAGACCCAGTACTTC

V: TRBV5-1
size: many
D: TRBD1
J: TRBJ1-2
CDR3: CASTWSQGADISVGYTF
DNA: TGCGCCAGCACCTGGTCCCAGGGGGCGGATATTTCTGTTGGCTACACCTTC

V: TRBV5-5
size: many
D: .
J: TRBJ2-5
CDR3: CASSQDPQETQYF
DNA: TGTGCCAGCAGCCAGGACCCACAAGAGACCCAGTACTTC

V: TRBV5-3
size: few
D: TRBD2
J: TRBJ2-1
CDR3: CARSPLAGVYNEQFF
DNA: TGTGCCAGAAGCCCACTAGCGGGAGTATACAATGAGCAGTTCTTC

V: TRBV12-3/TRBV12-4
size: many
D: TRBD2
J: TRBJ2-1
CDR3: CASSLLAGAYNEQFF
DNA: TGTGCCAGCAGTTTGCTAGCGGGAGCGTACAATGAGCAGTTCTTC

V: TRBV12-3/TRBV12-4
size: many
D: .
J: TRBJ2-1
CDR3: CASSPGSSSYNEQFF
DNA: TGTGCCAGCAGTCCGGGGAGCAGCTCCTACAATGAGCAGTTCTTC

V: TRBV19
size: many
D: .
J: TRBJ1-2
CDR3: CASARTANYGYTF
DNA: TGTGCCAGTGCTCGGACAGCTAACTATGGCTACACCTTC

V: TRBV10-1
size: many
D: .
J: TRBJ2-2
CDR3: CASSEAPYGELFF
DNA: TGCGCCAGCAGTGAGGCACCGTACGGGGAGCTGTTTTTT

V: TRBV5-6
size: many
D: .
J: TRBJ2-7
CDR3: CASSLGRGTVYEQYF
DNA: TGTGCCAGCAGCTTGGGACGCGGGACAGTCTACGAGCAGTACTTC

V: TRBV20-1
size: .
D: .
J: TRBJ2-3
CDR3: CSARQGPNTQYF
DNA: TGCAGTGCTAGACAGGGGCCCAATACGCAGTATTTT

V: TRBV10-1
size: .
D: .
J: TRBJ2-2
CDR3: CASSERETELFF
DNA: TGCGCCAGCAGTGAGAGGGAGACGGAGCTGTTTTTT

V: TRBV14
size: many
D: .
J: TRBJ2-1
CDR3: CASSPGWNEQFF
DNA: TGTGCCAGCAGCCCTGGGTGGAATGAGCAGTTCTTC

V: TRBV20-1
size: .
D: TRBD2
J: TRBJ2-3
CDR3: CSAAKTSGRTDTQYF
DNA: TGCAGTGCTGCCAAGACTAGCGGGAGGACAGATACGCAGTATTTT

V: TRBV7-7
size: few
D: .
J: TRBJ2-5
CDR3: CASSLVGRDETQYF
DNA: TGTGCCAGCAGCTTAGTCGGGCGTGATGAGACCCAGTACTTC

V: TRBV5-5
size: many
D: TRBD1
J: TRBJ1-2
CDR3: CASSLEDRGARTF
DNA: TGTGCCAGCAGCTTGGAGGACAGGGGAGCGAGAACCTTC

V: TRBV27
size: few
D: TRBD2
J: TRBJ2-1
CDR3: CASSSRVSSGRSEQFF
DNA: TGTGCCAGCAGTTCCCGGGTGTCTAGCGGGAGATCTGAGCAGTTCTTC

V: TRBV12-3/TRBV12-4
size: .
D: TRBD1
J: TRBJ2-2
CDR3: CASSQLDRVDGELFF
DNA: TGTGCCAGCAGCCAGCTAGACAGGGTGGACGGGGAGCTGTTTTTT

V: TRBV10-3
size: few
D: .
J: TRBJ2-7
CDR3: CAIQADSYEQYF
DNA: TGTGCCATCCAGGCAGACTCCTACGAGCAGTACTTC

V: TRBV5-1
size: few
D: .
J: TRBJ1-1
CDR3: CASTRDSLNTEAFF
DNA: TGCGCCAGCACCAGGGACTCCTTGAACACTGAAGCTTTCTTT

V: TRBV19
size: many
D: TRBD1
J: TRBJ1-2
CDR3: CASSTGGRYGYTF
DNA: TGTGCCAGTAGCACAGGGGGCCGCTATGGCTACACCTTC